This T cell receptor beta chain was identified in a study of response to subunit inactivated influenza vaccine. A few counts support this clonotype. What it recognizes is unknown. Overall study findings and caveats: The authors offered the suggestion that each seasonal influenza vaccination recruits few new T cells.

J gave up 2 bases and V 0 bases, and 2 bases lay outside the gene matches. The CDR3 is 16 amino acids. Germline loops: CDR1 MDHEN, CDR2 SYDVKM. TCRdb ran MiXCR on the RT-PCR reads and lists one entry per CDR3 protein. This sample has hundreds of thousands of distinct CDR3 sequences, with around 15% found just once. This sequence joins TRBV28 and TRBJ2-2, with TRBD1 matching 8 bases. The receptor was isolated from a man aged 45 to 65 who received an inactivated influenza vaccine. The sample here was PBMCs from blood, taken around 15 days before vaccination. CDR3 DNA: TGTGCCAGCAGTTTATGGGGACAGGCTAACACCGGGGAGCTGTTTTTT. Amino acid sequence: CASSLWGQANTGELFF.